Shown below are 11 T cell receptor beta chains from a single sample sequenced in a study of identical twins' blood T cells. From the 5' RACE reads, TCRdb called clonotypes with MiXCR, one entry per CDR3 protein. The sample yields 350,000 to 400,000 distinct CDR3 sequences, roughly 28% seen once. The sample was PBMCs. The receptors derive from a woman aged 18-55 years in good health.

The chain recombines TRBV5-1 with TRBJ2-2; 9 bases map to TRBD2. The CDR3 covers 16 residues. V lost 7 bases and J lost 4; bases outside the gene matches: 11. Germline CDR1 and CDR2: SGHRS and YFSETQ. Here the CDR3 reads CASVLLAGVRTGELFF. CDR3 coding DNA: TGCGCCAGCGTTCTATTAGCGGGGGTCCGCACCGGGGAGCTGTTTTTT.

This clonotype was found a few times. A much more abundant neighbour one base away suggests this may be a read error. The chain uses TRBV20-1 and TRBJ1-2, with D maybe TRBD1 (5 bases). The CDR3 length is 18 residues. V was clipped by 0 bases and J by 2 bases, with 22 bases between them. The germline V gene encodes CDR1 DFQATT and CDR2 SNEGSKA (reference sequence). The CDR3 loop is CSAREGDGGSLPNYGYTF. The CDR3 nucleotides are TGCAGTGCTAGAGAAGGGGACGGGGGATCCTTACCGAACTATGGCTACACCTTC.

This clonotype was observed a handful of times. The V call is TRBV7-9, the J call TRBJ1-2; unclear D gene. The CDR3 loop spans 11 amino acids. The V gene's germline CDR1 is SEHNR and CDR2 FQNEAQ (reference sequence). Trimming removed 10 bases from V and 1 base from J, with 7 bases in between. As DNA, the CDR3 is TGTGCCACCCAGGTTAACTATGGCTACACCTTC. Translating gives CATQVNYGYTF.

V usage is TRBV7-2 and J usage is TRBJ1-2; D not resolved. The germline CDR1 and CDR2 sequences are SGHTA and FQGNSA. V lost 1 base and J lost 7, with 7 bases in between. CDR3 length equals 12 residues. CDR3 nucleotide sequence: TGTGCCAGCAGCTTAGTACACAGTGGCTACACCTTC. The encoded protein is CASSLVHSGYTF.

This clonotype was seen at least ten times. The chain couples TRBV20-1 to TRBJ1-1; possible D gene TRBD1, 6 bases. V lost 6 bases, J lost 5 bases, and 13 bases lay in between. The CDR3 has 12 amino acids. Germline lookup yields CDR1 DFQATT and CDR2 SNEGSKA (reference sequence). The DNA for the CDR3 is TGCAGTGCGTACGGGGGGACAACTGAAGCTTTCTTT. Translating it yields CSAYGGTTEAFF.

This clonotype turned up a few times. The chain employs TRBV29-1 and TRBJ2-2; TRBD1 matches at 10 bases. Germline V gene data show CDR1 as SQVTM and CDR2 as ANQGSEA. This CDR3 is 14 amino acids long. After removal of 7 bases from V and 1 base from J, the junction contained 3 bases not matched to a gene. CDR3 coding DNA: TGCAGCGCTCGGACAGGGGGGAACACCGGGGAGCTGTTTTTT. The encoded protein is CSARTGGNTGELFF.

This clonotype was counted only a few times. At one of its ends the junction is not consistent with the germline gene, which may arise from a read error. The CDR3 nucleotides read TGTGCTAGCAGCTTCGGACTAGCGCCCTACAATGAGCAGTTCTTC. The encoded protein is CASSFGLAPYNEQFF. The rearrangement joins TRBV7-7 to TRBJ2-1; TRBD2 matches at 9 bases. The length of the CDR3 is 15 residues. Germline CDR1 SSHAT, CDR2 FNYEAQ (reference sequence). Variable domain in full (rest from reference TRBV7-7 and TRBJ2-1): GAGVSQSPRYKVTKRGQDVTLRCDPISSHATLYWYQQALGQGPEFLTYFNYEAQPDKSGLPSDRFSAERPEGSISTLTIQRTEQRDSAMYRCASSFGLAPYNEQFFGPGTRLTVL.

The chain has TRBV6-4 and TRBJ2-1, with D uncertain. V dropped 1 base and J dropped 7 bases, with 8 bases sitting between them. CDR3 length: 13 amino acids. Germline V lookup: CDR1 MRHNA, CDR2 SNTAGT. The CDR3 DNA sequence: TGTGCCAGCAGTGACTTCCCTTGGAATGAGCAGTTCTTC. This codes for CASSDFPWNEQFF.

This clonotype has a count of ten or more. This rearrangement joins TRBV29-1 to TRBJ1-2, with 8 nucleotides matching TRBD1. The CDR3 totals 14 residues. CDR1 is SQVTM, CDR2 ANQGSEA, per germline. V was pared by 3 bases and J by 5 bases, with 8 bases of the junction left unmatched. The CDR3 here is CSVEVAGGPYGYTF. The CDR3 bases are TGCAGCGTTGAGGTGGCAGGGGGCCCGTATGGCTACACCTTC.

This clonotype was recorded only once. The V gene is TRBV25-1, the J gene TRBJ1-1, with D possibly matching TRBD1 (5 bases). V was shortened by 6 bases and J by 1 base, with 12 bases between the two germline ends. Germline CDR1 and CDR2: MGHDK and SYGVNS. The CDR3 spans 14 residues. The CDR3 is CASRLGVGNTEAFF. The CDR3 nucleotides read TGTGCCAGCAGGCTGGGGGTGGGGAACACTGAAGCTTTCTTT.

V is TRBV29-1 and J is TRBJ2-4, with D tentatively TRBD2 (6 bases). V was trimmed by 1 base and J by 3 bases, leaving 7 bases between them. Germline lookup yields CDR1 SQVTM and CDR2 ANQGSEA. CDR3 length: 13 residues. CDR3 nucleotides: TGCAGCGTTGAAGGGGGGGACAAAAACATTCAGTACTTC. Encoded protein: CSVEGGDKNIQYF.